The entry that follows covers one TCR beta chain sequence. Its matching antigen is unknown. TCR alpha and beta CDR3 regions were amplified from RNA using iRepertoire nested multiplex PCR. For one-step reverse transcription and amplification, 100-400 ng of tissue mRNA or PBMC total RNA was used. Each CDR3 protein gets one entry after TCRdb re-called the multiplex PCR reads with MiXCR. The sample includes around 190,000 distinct CDR3 sequences, around 32% of them seen just once. CDR1 and CDR2 from the germline V gene are SGHAT and FQNNGV. The length of the CDR3 is 16 residues. Trimming took 7 bases from V and 2 from J; bases not matched to a gene: 11. This entry comes from a study of glioma-infiltrating T cells. Study-level results: Very few CDR3 sequences were shared between tissue and blood. Tissue-blood divergence was below expectation in non-neoplastic patients, above in gliomas.

This TCR was sampled from a human donor with low-grade glioma or glioblastoma, undergoing nonglioma brain surgery, or in good health (not recorded which). The specimen sequenced was glioma tissue, nonneoplastic brain tissue, or PBMCs (not recorded which). The V gene is TRBV11-2, the J gene TRBJ2-1; the match to TRBD2 covers 7 bases. CDR3 region: CASTPRPLAAYNEQFF. The CDR3 nucleotides are TGTGCCAGCACCCCCCGGCCTCTAGCGGCCTACAATGAGCAGTTCTTC.